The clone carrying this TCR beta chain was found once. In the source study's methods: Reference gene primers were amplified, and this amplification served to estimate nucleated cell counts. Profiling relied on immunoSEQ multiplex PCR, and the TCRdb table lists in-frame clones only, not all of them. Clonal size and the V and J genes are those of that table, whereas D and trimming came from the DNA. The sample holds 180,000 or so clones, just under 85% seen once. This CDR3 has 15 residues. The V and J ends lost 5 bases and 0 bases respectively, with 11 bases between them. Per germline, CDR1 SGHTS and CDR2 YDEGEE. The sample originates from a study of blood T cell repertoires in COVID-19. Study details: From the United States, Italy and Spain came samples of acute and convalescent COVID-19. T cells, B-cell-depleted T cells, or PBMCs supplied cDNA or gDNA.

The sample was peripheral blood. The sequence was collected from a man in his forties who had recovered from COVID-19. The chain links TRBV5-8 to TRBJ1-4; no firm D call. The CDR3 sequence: CASSPGSTTNEKLFF. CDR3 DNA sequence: TGTGCCAGCAGTCCTGGGAGCACAACTAATGAAAAACTGTTTTTT. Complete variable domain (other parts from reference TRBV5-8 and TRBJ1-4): EAGVTQSPTHLIKTRGQQATLRCSPISGHTSVYWYQQALGLGLQFLLWYDEGEERNRGNFPPRFSGRQFPNYSSELNVNALELEDSALYLCASSPGSTTNEKLFFGSGTQLSVL.